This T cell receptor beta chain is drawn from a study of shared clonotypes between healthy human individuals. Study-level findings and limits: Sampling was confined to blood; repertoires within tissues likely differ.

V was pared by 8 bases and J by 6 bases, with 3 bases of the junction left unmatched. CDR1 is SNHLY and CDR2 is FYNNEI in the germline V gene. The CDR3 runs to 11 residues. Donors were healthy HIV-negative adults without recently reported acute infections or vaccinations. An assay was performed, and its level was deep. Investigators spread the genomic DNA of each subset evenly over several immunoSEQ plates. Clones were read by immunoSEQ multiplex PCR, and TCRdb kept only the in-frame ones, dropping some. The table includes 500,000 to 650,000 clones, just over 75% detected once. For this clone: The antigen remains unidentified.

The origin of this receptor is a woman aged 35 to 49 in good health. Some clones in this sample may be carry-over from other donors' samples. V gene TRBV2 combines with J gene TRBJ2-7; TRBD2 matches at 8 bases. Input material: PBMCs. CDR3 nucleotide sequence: TGTGCCAGCGGGACTAGTTTCGAGCAGTACTTC. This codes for CASGTSFEQYF.